This is a list of T cell receptor beta chains from one sample in a study of blood T cell repertoires in COVID-19. Sequencing used immunoSEQ multiplex PCR; TCRdb keeps in-frame clones, though not all of them. The data show 30,000 to 50,000 clones, 90% to 95% seen once. The sequencing input was peripheral blood. The receptors here all came from a woman in her 30s in a cohort sampled during active COVID-19. The CDR3 runs from the conserved cysteine through the conserved F or W. A D gene is named only where the DNA matches it firmly. Size tells how often a clone was seen (once, few, many) or the class of an expanded clone, and some rows leave it out.

>TRBJ2-5|NA|15|TRBV18|NA
CASSPRDSLGKTQYF
TGTGCCAGCTCACCACGGGACTCCTTAGGGAAGACCCAGTACTTC
>TRBJ2-7|TRBD2|15|TRBV13|NA
CASSLGLERETEQYF
TGTGCCAGCAGCTTGGGGTTGGAGCGGGAGACCGAGCAGTACTTC
>TRBJ1-1|TRBD1|15|TRBV11-3|NA
CASSSRTGVNTEAFF
TGTGCCAGCAGCTCGAGGACAGGGGTGAACACTGAAGCTTTCTTT
>TRBJ2-3|TRBD1|17|TRBV7-9|NA
CASSSHRGGTGADTQYF
TGTGCCAGCAGCTCCCACAGGGGCGGGACAGGGGCAGATACGCAGTATTTT
>TRBJ2-7|NA|13|TRBV23-1|NA
CASSQPGLYEQYF
TGCGCCAGCAGTCAACCGGGACTCTACGAGCAGTACTTC
>TRBJ2-5|TRBD2|11|TRBV30|NA
CAWTSGFYQYF
TGTGCCTGGACTAGCGGGTTTTATCAGTACTTC
>TRBJ2-7|NA|15|TRBV6-5|NA
CASSYSAVRSYEQYF
TGTGCCAGCAGTTACTCTGCAGTCCGCTCCTACGAGCAGTACTTC
>TRBJ2-7|NA|12|TRBV5-1|once
CASSYSSYEQYF
TGCGCCAGCAGTTACTCTAGCTACGAGCAGTACTTC
>TRBJ2-1|TRBD2|17|TRBV28|NA
CASSLSILAVDYNEQFF
TGTGCCAGCAGTTTATCCATTCTAGCGGTTGACTACAATGAGCAGTTCTTC
>TRBJ1-2|TRBD1|17|TRBV27|NA
CASSHRDRGLLSDGYTF
TGTGCCAGCAGTCACCGGGACAGGGGGTTATTGAGTGATGGCTACACCTTC
>TRBJ2-1|TRBD2|16|TRBV7-2|NA
CASSLVSSGRGNEQFF
TGTGCCAGCAGCTTAGTCTCTAGCGGGAGAGGCAATGAGCAGTTCTTC
>TRBJ2-3|TRBD2|16|TRBV5-5|NA
CASSRTSGHLTDTQYF
TGTGCCAGCAGCCGGACTAGCGGACACCTCACAGATACGCAGTATTTT
>TRBJ2-2|TRBD2|16|TRBV7-9|NA
CASSSSSGRRTGELFF
TGTGCCAGCAGCTCCTCTAGCGGGAGAAGGACCGGGGAGCTGTTTTTT
>TRBJ1-2|NA|14|TRBV6-5|NA
CASSYGAVNYGYTF
TGTGCCAGCAGTTACGGGGCGGTAAACTATGGCTACACCTTC
>TRBJ1-4|NA|15|TRBV7-9|NA
CASSWEGHPNEKLFF
TGTGCCAGCAGCTGGGAGGGACATCCTAATGAAAAACTGTTTTTT
>TRBJ2-1|TRBD2|16|TRBV18|NA
CASSATNGRSYNEQFF
TGTGCCAGCTCAGCGACTAACGGGAGGAGCTACAATGAGCAGTTCTTC
>TRBJ2-2|NA|13|TRBV12-3/TRBV12-4|NA
CASSQSLTGELFF
TGTGCCAGCAGCCAGAGTTTGACTGGGGAGCTGTTTTTT
>TRBJ2-1|NA|15|TRBV9|NA
CASSTLSGGHNEQFF
TGTGCCAGCTCCACCCTTAGTGGCGGTCACAATGAGCAGTTCTTC